These T cell receptor beta chains were read from a single sample in a study of blood T cell repertoires in COVID-19. Clones were read by immunoSEQ multiplex PCR, and TCRdb kept only the in-frame ones, dropping some. The table includes 150,000 to 200,000 clones, just under 85% detected once. Sample: peripheral blood. These TCRs come from a woman at least 80 years old with acute or convalescent COVID-19. CDR3s include the opening cysteine and the closing phenylalanine or tryptophan. D genes are given only for firm matches. The size entry is marked missing in some rows and otherwise reads once, few, many or a size class.

TGTGCCAGCTCAGTTTGGCTAGCGGGCGGGAATGAGCAGTACTTC CASSVWLAGGNEQYF TRBV11-2 TRBD2 NA TRBJ2-7
TGTGCCAGCAGTTTGTTACTAGCGGGTGCCCAGTACTTC CASSLLLAGAQYF TRBV12-3/TRBV12-4 TRBD2 NA TRBJ2-5
TGTGCCAGTAGTATGAGTCGGCGGGACGGGCAGTACTTC CASSMSRRDGQYF TRBV19 NA NA TRBJ2-7
TGTGCCAGCAGCTTACAGATCCAAGAGACCCAGTACTTC CASSLQIQETQYF TRBV5-5 NA NA TRBJ2-5
TGTGCCAGCAGCGAGACAGGGACTTCACCCCTCCACTTT CASSETGTSPLHF TRBV6-5 TRBD1 NA TRBJ1-6
TGTGCCAGCAGTTACTCGGTGATGGCTCTGGACTATGGCTACACCTTC CASSYSVMALDYGYTF TRBV6-6 NA NA TRBJ1-2
TGTGCCAGTAGTATAGTGCAGGGCTCCTACAATGAGCAGTTCTTC CASSIVQGSYNEQFF TRBV19 NA NA TRBJ2-1
TGCAGCGTTGTTCCCATCAACTATGGCTACACCTTC CSVVPINYGYTF TRBV29-1 NA NA TRBJ1-2
TGTGCCAGCAGTTACTCGACAGGGGGAGAGACCCAGTACTTC CASSYSTGGETQYF TRBV6-2/TRBV6-3 TRBD1 NA TRBJ2-5
TGTGCCATCAGTCCGGGACAGGGGTCCGATACGCAGTATTTT CAISPGQGSDTQYF TRBV10-3 TRBD1 NA TRBJ2-3
TGTGCCAGCAGCTTGGAGAGGGAAGACGAGCAGTACTTC CASSLEREDEQYF TRBV5-8 NA NA TRBJ2-7
TGTGCCAGCAGCTGGAGCGGGACTAGCGGGAACATTCAGTACTTC CASSWSGTSGNIQYF TRBV7-9 TRBD2 NA TRBJ2-4
TGTGCCAGCAGTGAAGGGGGACTAGCGGGCTACAGCTCCTACAATGAGCAGTTCTTC CASSEGGLAGYSSYNEQFF TRBV2 TRBD2 NA TRBJ2-1
TGTGCCAGTAGGGGCAGGGCCCCTAACTATGGCTACACCTTC CASRGRAPNYGYTF TRBV19 NA NA TRBJ1-2
TGTGCCAGCAGTTACTCTATAGGGGCCGGTTCACCCCTCCACTTT CASSYSIGAGSPLHF TRBV6-5 NA NA TRBJ1-6
TGCGCCAGCAGCCTCTACAGGGCTAGCACTGAAGCTTTCTTT CASSLYRASTEAFF TRBV5-1 NA NA TRBJ1-1
TGTGCCAGCAGCTTCAGGCTCTACGAGCAGTACTTC CASSFRLYEQYF TRBV7-2 NA NA TRBJ2-7
TGTGCCTGGAGTCCCCAGGTAGCGTCGTCCTACAATGAGCAGTTCTTC CAWSPQVASSYNEQFF TRBV30 NA NA TRBJ2-1
TGTGCCAGCAGTCTGGACACGGCTGGGCCCCAGCATTTT CASSLDTAGPQHF TRBV12-3/TRBV12-4 NA NA TRBJ1-5
TGTGCCAGCAGCTTCGGGGACAGGGACTATGGCTACACCTTC CASSFGDRDYGYTF TRBV7-9 TRBD1 NA TRBJ1-2
TGCGCCAGCAGCCAACCTGGGCTAGCGGGCATGGATGAGCAGTTCTTC CASSQPGLAGMDEQFF TRBV4-3 TRBD2 NA TRBJ2-1
TGTGCCAGCAGATATCAAAACAGCAATTCACCCCTCCACTTT CASRYQNSNSPLHF TRBV6-6 NA NA TRBJ1-6
TGTGCCAGCACCCTGGCCTTTCAGGGTGAAGCTTTCTTT CASTLAFQGEAFF TRBV28 NA NA TRBJ1-1
TGTGCCAGCAGTCCCATTTCCTGGACAGTGAACACCGGGGAGCTGTTTTTT CASSPISWTVNTGELFF TRBV27 NA NA TRBJ2-2
TGTGCCACCAGCAGAGCCAGGGAAGGGAACACTGAAGCTTTCTTT CATSRAREGNTEAFF TRBV15 NA NA TRBJ1-1
TGCAGCGTTCGCGACAGGGGGTACGAGCAGTACTTC CSVRDRGYEQYF TRBV29-1 TRBD1 NA TRBJ2-7
TGTGCCAGCAGCTTGGGGGACAGTACTAACTATGGCTACACCTTC CASSLGDSTNYGYTF TRBV5-5 TRBD1 NA TRBJ1-2
TGTGCCACCACCAGGGGCGAGGGATCGGAAGGCTACACCTTC CATTRGEGSEGYTF TRBV15 NA NA TRBJ1-2
TGTGCCAGCGCATGGGCAGGGTTCACCTTC CASAWAGFTF TRBV6-5 NA NA TRBJ1-2
TGTGCCAGCAGTTCGTTCACGAGGGGAGGACTGTACGAGCAGTACTTC CASSSFTRGGLYEQYF TRBV6-5 NA NA TRBJ2-7
TGTGCCAGCAGCCCCAGGATTGGAACCTCTGGAAACACCATATATTTT CASSPRIGTSGNTIYF TRBV7-2 NA NA TRBJ1-3
TGTGCCAGCAGCTTGGAGGCAGGGGTAGGAAACACCATATATTTT CASSLEAGVGNTIYF TRBV5-4 NA NA TRBJ1-3
TGTGCCAGCAGCTTAGAACCAGGGAAAGAGACCCAGTACTTC CASSLEPGKETQYF TRBV7-2 NA NA TRBJ2-5
TGTGCCAGCAGTTACGGCGGCGAGCAGTACTTC CASSYGGEQYF TRBV6-2/TRBV6-3 NA NA TRBJ2-7
TGTGCCAGCAGCTTAGTTGTCGGGCTAGCGAGCTCCTACGAGCAGTACTTC CASSLVVGLASSYEQYF TRBV7-2 NA NA TRBJ2-7
TGTGCCAGTAGTTATACGCTAGCGGGAGCGAATGAGCAGTTCTTC CASSYTLAGANEQFF TRBV19 TRBD2 NA TRBJ2-1
TGTGCCAGCAGCGCAGCCGGGGGACTAGCGGGAGCTCGCGACGAGCAGTACTTC CASSAAGGLAGARDEQYF TRBV7-6 TRBD2 NA TRBJ2-7
TGTGCCAGCCAATATTCGGGATCAAGGATCTCTGGAAACACCATATATTTT CASQYSGSRISGNTIYF TRBV21-1 NA NA TRBJ1-3
TGCGCCAGCAGCTTGGCCGGGACAGGGGGCCGTGAGCAGTACTTC CASSLAGTGGREQYF TRBV5-1 TRBD1 NA TRBJ2-7
TGTGCCAGCAGCTTAGGGAGGGGAGGGTACACTGAAGCTTTCTTT CASSLGRGGYTEAFF TRBV7-2 NA NA TRBJ1-1
TGCGCCAGCAGCCCGGGACAGCCGAATGAAAAACTGTTTTTT CASSPGQPNEKLFF TRBV5-1 TRBD1 NA TRBJ1-4
TGTGCCAGCAGTTACGGGACTAGCCAAAGGGAGCAGTTCTTC CASSYGTSQREQFF TRBV6-5 TRBD2 NA TRBJ2-1
TGTGCCATCAGTGAAGGGACTAGCGGGGTCTACGAGCAGTACTTC CAISEGTSGVYEQYF TRBV10-3 TRBD2 few TRBJ2-7
TGTGCCAGCAGTGTCCAGGGAAACTATGGCTACACCTTC CASSVQGNYGYTF TRBV2 NA once TRBJ1-2
TGCGCCAGCAGCCCTGACTCGAGCTCCTACGAGCAGTACTTC CASSPDSSSYEQYF TRBV5-1 NA NA TRBJ2-7
TGCGCCAGCAGCCCGGGACAGCGAAGCTCCTACGAGCAGTACTTC CASSPGQRSSYEQYF TRBV5-1 TRBD1 NA TRBJ2-7
TGTGCCAGCAGCCCAATAAATCACAGGGCAGGGAATAATTCACCCCTCCACTTT CASSPINHRAGNNSPLHF TRBV11-2 NA NA TRBJ1-6
TGTGCCAGCACCCGGGGACAGTATAATTCACCCCTCCACTTT CASTRGQYNSPLHF TRBV2 TRBD1 NA TRBJ1-6
TGTGCCAGCAGAATGTGGAGCTCTGGGGCCAACGTCCTGACTTTC CASRMWSSGANVLTF TRBV27 NA NA TRBJ2-6
TGTGCCAGCAGCTCAGAACAGGGGTTAGGACCGTCAGAGACCCAGTACTTC CASSSEQGLGPSETQYF TRBV28 TRBD1 few TRBJ2-5
TGTGCCAGCAGCTTCGTTCAGGGTGAAGCTTTCTTT CASSFVQGEAFF TRBV7-9 NA NA TRBJ1-1
TGCGCCAGCAGTGAAGGAGTAGGGACTAGAGGCAATGAGCAGTTCTTC CASSEGVGTRGNEQFF TRBV10-1 TRBD2 NA TRBJ2-1
TGTGCCAGCAGCTTCAGACAGGGGAGAGAACTGTTTTTT CASSFRQGRELFF TRBV7-2 TRBD1 NA TRBJ1-4
TGTGCCAGCAGTTTAACAGGGGGCCATGGCTACACCTTC CASSLTGGHGYTF TRBV28 TRBD1 NA TRBJ1-2
TGTGCCAGCAGCTTAGCGCCGGGGGAGTCCCACGAGCAGTACTTC CASSLAPGESHEQYF TRBV7-6 NA NA TRBJ2-7